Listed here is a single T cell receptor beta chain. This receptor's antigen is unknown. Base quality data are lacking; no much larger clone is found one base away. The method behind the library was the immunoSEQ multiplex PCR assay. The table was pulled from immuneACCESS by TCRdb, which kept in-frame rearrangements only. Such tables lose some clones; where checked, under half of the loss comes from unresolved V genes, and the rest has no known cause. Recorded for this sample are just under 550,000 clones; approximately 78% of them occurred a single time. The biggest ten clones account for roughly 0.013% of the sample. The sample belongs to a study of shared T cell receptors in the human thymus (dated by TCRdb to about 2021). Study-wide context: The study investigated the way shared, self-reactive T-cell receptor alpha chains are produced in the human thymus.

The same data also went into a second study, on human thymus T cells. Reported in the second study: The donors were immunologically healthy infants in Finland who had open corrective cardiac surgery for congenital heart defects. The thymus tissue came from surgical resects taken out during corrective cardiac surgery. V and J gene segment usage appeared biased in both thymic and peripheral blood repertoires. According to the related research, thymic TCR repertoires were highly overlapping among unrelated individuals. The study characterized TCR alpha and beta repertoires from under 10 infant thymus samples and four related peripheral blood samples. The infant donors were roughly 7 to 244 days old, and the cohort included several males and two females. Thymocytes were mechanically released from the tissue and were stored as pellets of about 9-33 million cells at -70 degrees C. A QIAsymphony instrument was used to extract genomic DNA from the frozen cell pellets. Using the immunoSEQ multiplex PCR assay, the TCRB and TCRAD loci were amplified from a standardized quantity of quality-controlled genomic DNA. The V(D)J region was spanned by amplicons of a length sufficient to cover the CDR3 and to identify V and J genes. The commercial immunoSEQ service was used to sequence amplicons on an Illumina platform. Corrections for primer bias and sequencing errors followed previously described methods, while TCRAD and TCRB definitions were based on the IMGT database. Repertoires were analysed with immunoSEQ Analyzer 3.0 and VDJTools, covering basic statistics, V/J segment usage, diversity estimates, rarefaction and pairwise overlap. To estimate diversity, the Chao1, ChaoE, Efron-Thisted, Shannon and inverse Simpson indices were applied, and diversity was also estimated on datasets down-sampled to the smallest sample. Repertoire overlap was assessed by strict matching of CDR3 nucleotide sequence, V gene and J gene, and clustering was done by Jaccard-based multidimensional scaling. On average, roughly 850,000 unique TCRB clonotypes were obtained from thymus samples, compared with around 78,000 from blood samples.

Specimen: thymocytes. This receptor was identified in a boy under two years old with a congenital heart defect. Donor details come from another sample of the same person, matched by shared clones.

Here the CDR3 is given as CASSPRGTGRTYNEQFF. The bases read TGCGCCAGCAGCCCGCGCGGGACAGGGCGGACCTACAATGAGCAGTTCTTC. The sequence links TRBV4-3 to TRBJ2-1, with 9 middle bases fitting TRBD1. V trim: 4 bases; J trim: 2 bases; unmatched bases: 9. The germline V gene sets CDR1 to LGHNA and CDR2 to YSLEER. The CDR3 spans 17 residues, from the cysteine through the phenylalanine. Only the CDR3 part of the read is kept: 51 bases, read in frame from the first base.